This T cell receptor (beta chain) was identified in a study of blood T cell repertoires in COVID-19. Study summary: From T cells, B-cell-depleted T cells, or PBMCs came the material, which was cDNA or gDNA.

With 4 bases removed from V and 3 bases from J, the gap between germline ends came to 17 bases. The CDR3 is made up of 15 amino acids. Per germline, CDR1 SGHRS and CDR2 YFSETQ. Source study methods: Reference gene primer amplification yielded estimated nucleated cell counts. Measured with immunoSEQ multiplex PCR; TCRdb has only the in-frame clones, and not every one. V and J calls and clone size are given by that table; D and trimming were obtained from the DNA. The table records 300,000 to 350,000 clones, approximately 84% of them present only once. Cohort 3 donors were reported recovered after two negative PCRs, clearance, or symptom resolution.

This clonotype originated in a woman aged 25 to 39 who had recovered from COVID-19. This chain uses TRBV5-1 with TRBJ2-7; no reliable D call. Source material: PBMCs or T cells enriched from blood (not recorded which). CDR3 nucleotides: TGCGCCAGCAGCCCGGCCCAGGTCACGATCTACGAGCAGTACTTC. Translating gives CASSPAQVTIYEQYF.